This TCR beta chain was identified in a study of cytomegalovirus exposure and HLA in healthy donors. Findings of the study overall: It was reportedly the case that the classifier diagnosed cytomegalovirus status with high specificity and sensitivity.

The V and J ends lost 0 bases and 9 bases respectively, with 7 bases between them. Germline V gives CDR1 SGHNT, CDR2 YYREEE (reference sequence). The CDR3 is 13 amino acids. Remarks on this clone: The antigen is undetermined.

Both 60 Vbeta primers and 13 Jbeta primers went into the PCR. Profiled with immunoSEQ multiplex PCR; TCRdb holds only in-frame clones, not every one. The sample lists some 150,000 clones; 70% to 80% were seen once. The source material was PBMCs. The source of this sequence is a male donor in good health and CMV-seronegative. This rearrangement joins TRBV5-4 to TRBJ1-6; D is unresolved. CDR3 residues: CASSLDSSSPLHF. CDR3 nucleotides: TGTGCCAGCAGCTTGGACAGCAGTTCACCCCTCCACTTT.